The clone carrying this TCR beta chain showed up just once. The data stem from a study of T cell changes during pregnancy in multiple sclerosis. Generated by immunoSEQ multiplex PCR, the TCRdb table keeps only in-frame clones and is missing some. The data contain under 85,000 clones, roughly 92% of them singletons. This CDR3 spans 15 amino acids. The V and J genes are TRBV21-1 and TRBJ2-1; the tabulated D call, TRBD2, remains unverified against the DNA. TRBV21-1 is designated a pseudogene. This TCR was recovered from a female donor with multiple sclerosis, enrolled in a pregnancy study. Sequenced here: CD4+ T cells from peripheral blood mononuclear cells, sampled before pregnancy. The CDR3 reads CASSSCGGPYNEQFF. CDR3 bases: TGTGCCAGCAGCTCTTGCGGGGGGCCCTACAATGAGCAGTTCTTC.